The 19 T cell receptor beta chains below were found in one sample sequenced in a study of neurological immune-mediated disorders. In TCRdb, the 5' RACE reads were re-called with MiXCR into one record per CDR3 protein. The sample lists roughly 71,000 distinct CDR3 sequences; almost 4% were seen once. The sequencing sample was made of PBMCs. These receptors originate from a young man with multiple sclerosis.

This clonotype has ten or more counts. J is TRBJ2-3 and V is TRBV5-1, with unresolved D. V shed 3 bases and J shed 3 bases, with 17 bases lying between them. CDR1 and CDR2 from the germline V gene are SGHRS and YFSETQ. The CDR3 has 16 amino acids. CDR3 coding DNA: TGCGCCAGCAGCTACCAGGACCCCCGACGGACAGATACGCAGTATTTT. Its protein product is CASSYQDPRRTDTQYF.

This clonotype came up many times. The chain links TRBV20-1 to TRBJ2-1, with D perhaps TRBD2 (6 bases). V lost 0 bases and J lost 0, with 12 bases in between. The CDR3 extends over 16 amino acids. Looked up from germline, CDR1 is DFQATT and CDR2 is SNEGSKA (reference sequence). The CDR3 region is CSAREKTSLSYNEQFF. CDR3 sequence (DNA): TGCAGTGCTAGAGAAAAAACTAGCCTCTCCTACAATGAGCAGTTCTTC.

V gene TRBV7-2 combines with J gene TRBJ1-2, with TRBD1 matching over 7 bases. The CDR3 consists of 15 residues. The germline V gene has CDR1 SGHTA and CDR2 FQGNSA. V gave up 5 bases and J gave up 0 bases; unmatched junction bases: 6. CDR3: CASSLRDSPNYGYTF. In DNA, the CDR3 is TGTGCCAGCAGCCTCCGGGACAGTCCTAACTATGGCTACACCTTC.

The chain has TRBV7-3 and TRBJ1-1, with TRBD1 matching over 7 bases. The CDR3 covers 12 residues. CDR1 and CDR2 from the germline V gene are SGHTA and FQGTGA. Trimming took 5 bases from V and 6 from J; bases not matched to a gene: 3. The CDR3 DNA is TGTGCCAGCAGCCCAGGGGGGCCTGAAGCTTTCTTT. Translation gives CASSPGGPEAFF.

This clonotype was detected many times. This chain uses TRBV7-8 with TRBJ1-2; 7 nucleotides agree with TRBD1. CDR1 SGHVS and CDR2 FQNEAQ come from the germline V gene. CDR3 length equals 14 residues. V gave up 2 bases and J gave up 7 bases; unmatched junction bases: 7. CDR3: CASSLKQGIRGYTF. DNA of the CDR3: TGTGCCAGCAGCTTAAAACAGGGGATACGTGGCTACACCTTC.

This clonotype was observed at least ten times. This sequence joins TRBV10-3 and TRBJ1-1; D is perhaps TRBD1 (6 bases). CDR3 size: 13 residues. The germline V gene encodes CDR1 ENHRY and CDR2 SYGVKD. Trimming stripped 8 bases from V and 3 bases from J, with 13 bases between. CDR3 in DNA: TGTGCCATCGGAACAGGGTGGGACACTGAAGCTTTCTTT. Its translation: CAIGTGWDTEAFF.

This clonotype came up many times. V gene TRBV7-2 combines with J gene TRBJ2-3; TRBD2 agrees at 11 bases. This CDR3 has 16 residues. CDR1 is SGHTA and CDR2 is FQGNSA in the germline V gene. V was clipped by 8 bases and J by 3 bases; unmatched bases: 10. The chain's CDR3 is CASALELAGVTDTQYF. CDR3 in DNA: TGTGCCAGCGCCCTTGAACTAGCGGGGGTTACAGATACGCAGTATTTT.

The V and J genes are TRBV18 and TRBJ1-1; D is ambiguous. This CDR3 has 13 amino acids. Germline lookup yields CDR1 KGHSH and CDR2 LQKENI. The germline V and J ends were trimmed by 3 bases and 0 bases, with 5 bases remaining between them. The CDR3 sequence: CASSPDLNTEAFF. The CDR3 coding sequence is TGTGCCAGCTCACCCGACTTGAACACTGAAGCTTTCTTT.

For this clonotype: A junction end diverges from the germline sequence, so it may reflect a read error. The CDR3 nucleotides are TGTGCCAGCAGTCTGCGTGGCAATCAGCCCCAGAATTTT. Its protein product is CASSLRGNQPQNF. J is TRBJ1-5 and V is TRBV27, with no clear D. The CDR3 length is 13 residues. CDR1 MNHEY and CDR2 SMNVEV come from the germline V gene (reference sequence).

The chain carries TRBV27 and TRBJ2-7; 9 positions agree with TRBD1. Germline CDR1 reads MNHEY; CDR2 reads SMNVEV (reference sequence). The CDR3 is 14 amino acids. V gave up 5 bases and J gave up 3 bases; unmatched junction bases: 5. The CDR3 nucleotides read TGTGCCAGCAGTAACTCGGGACAGGGCTACGAGCAGTACTTC. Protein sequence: CASSNSGQGYEQYF.

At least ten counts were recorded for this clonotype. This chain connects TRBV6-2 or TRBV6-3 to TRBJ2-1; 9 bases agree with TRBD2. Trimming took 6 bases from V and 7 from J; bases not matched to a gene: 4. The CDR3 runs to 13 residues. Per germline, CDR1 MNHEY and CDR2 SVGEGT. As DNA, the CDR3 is TGTGCCAGCAGGCGGGGGGGCTTTAATGAGCAGTTCTTC. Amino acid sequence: CASRRGGFNEQFF.

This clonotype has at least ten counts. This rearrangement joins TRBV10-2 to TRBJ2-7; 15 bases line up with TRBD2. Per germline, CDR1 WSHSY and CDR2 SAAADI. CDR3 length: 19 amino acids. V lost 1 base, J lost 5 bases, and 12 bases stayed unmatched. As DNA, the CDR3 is TGCGCCAGCAGTGAGTTTATGGGACTAGCGGGGGGATTTTCGGACGAGCAGTACTTC. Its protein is CASSEFMGLAGGFSDEQYF.

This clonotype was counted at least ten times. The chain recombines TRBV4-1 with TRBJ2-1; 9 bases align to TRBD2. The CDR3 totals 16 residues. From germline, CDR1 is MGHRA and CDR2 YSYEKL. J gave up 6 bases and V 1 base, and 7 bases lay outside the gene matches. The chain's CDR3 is CASSQGLAGLSNEQFF. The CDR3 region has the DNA TGCGCCAGCAGCCAAGGGCTAGCGGGGCTATCCAATGAGCAGTTCTTC.

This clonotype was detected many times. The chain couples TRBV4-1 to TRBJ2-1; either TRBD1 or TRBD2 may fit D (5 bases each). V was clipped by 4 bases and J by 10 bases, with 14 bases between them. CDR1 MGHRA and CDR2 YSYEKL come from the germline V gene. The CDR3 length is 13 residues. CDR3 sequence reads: CASSPEGTSEQFF. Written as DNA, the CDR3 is TGCGCCAGCAGCCCAGAAGGGACCTCGGAGCAGTTCTTC.

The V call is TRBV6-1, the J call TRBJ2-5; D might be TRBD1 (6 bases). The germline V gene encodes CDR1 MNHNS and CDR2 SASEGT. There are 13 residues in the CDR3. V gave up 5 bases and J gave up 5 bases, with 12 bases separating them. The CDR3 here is CASSFGGGETQYF. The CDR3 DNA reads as TGTGCCAGCAGTTTTGGGGGCGGGGAGACCCAGTACTTC.

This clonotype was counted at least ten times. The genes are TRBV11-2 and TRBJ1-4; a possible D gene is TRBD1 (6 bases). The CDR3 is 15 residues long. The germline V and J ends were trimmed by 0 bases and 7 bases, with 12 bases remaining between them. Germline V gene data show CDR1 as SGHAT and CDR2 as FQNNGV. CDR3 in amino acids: CASSLDSQGSEKLFF. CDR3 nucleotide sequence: TGTGCCAGCAGCTTAGATTCGCAGGGGAGTGAAAAACTGTTTTTT.

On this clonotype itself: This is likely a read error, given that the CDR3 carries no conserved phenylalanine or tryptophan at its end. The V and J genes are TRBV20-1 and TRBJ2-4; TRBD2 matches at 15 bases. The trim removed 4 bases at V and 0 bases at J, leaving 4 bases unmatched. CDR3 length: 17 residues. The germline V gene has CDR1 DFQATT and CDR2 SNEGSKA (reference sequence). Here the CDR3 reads CSAKGTSGGIAKNIQYN. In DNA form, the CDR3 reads TGCAGTGCTAAAGGGACTAGCGGGGGGATAGCCAAAAACATTCAGTACAAC.

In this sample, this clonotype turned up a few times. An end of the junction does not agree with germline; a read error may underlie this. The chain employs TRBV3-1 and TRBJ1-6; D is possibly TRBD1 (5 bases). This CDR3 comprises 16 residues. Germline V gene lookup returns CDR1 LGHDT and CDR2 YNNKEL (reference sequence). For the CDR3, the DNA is TGTGCCAGCAGCCAAGATGGCCAGGGAGAATCTTCACCCCTCAACTTT. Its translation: CASSQDGQGESSPLNF. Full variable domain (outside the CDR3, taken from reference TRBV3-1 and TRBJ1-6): DTAVSQTPKYLVTQMGNDKSIKCEQNLGHDTMYWYKQDSKKFLKIMFSYNNKELIINETVPNRFSPKSPDKAHLNLHINSLELGDSAVYFCASSQDGQGESSPLNFGNGTRLTVT.

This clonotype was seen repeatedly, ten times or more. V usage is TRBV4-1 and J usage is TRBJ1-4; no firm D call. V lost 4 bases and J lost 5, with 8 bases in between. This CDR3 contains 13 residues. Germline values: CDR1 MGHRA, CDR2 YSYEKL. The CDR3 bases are TGCGCCAGCAGCCGGGTTACAAATGAAAAACTGTTTTTT. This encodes CASSRVTNEKLFF.